Ten or more counts support the clone carrying this T cell receptor (beta chain). Its target is unknown. MiXCR was run by TCRdb on the reads, yielding one entry per CDR3 protein. The sample lists under 300,000 distinct CDR3 sequences, 9% to 15% seen once, with 1.6% in the top ten. These data belong to a study of T cell repertoires in cytomegalovirus infection. Findings of the study overall: The ex vivo response showed dominance by HLA-C-restricted CMV-specific TCR beta clonotypes.

CDR1 is MNHNS, CDR2 SASEGT, per germline. This CDR3 contains 14 residues. With 6 bases clipped from V and 3 bases from J, the junction kept 5 bases outside the gene matches. The chain carries TRBV6-1 and TRBJ2-7; TRBD2 matches 10 bases. This TCR derives from a human donor in good health (CMV status not recorded). Some clones in this sample may be carry-over from other donors' samples. Sequencing was carried out using PBMCs. As DNA, the CDR3 is TGTGCCAGCAGCAGCGGGGGGGCGGGCTACGAGCAGTACTTC. It specifies CASSSGGAGYEQYF.